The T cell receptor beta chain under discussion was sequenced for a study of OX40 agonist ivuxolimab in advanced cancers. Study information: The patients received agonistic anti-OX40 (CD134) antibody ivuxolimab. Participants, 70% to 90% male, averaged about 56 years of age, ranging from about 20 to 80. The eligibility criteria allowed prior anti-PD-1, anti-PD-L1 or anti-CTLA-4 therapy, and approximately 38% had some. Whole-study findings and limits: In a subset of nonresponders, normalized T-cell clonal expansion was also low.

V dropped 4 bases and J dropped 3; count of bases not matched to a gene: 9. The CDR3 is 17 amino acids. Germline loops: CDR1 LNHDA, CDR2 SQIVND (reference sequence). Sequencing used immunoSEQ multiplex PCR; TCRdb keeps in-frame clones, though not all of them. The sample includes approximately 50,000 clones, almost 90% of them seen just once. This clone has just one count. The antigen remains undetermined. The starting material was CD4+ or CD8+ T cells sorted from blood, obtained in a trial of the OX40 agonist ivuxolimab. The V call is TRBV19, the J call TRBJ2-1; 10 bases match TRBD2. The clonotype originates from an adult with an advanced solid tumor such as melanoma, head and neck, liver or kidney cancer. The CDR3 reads CASSTLDSGRNYNEQFF. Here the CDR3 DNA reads TGTGCCAGTAGTACCCTAGATAGCGGGAGGAACTACAATGAGCAGTTCTTC. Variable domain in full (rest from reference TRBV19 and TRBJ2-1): DGGITQSPKYLFRKEGQNVTLSCEQNLNHDAMYWYRQDPGQGLRLIYYSQIVNDFQKGDIAEGYSVSREKKESFPLTVTSAQKNPTAFYLCASSTLDSGRNYNEQFFGPGTRLTVL.